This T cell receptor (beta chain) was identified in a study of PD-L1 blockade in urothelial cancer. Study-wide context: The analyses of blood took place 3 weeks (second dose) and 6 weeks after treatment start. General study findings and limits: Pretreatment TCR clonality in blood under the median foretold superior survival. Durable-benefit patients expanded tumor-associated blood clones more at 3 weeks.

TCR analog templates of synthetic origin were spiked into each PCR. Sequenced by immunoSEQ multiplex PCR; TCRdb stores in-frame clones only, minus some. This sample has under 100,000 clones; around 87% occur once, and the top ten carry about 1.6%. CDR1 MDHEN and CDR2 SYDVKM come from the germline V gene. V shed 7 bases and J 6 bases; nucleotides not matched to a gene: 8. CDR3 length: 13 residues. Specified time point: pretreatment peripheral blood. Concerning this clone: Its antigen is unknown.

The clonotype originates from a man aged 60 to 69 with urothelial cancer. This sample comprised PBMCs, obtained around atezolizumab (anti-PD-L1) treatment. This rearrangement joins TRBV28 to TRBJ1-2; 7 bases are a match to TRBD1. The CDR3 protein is CASTRTGVDGYTF. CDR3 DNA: TGTGCCAGCACCCGCACAGGGGTTGATGGCTACACCTTC.